This note documents a single T cell receptor (beta chain) sequence. Germline-derived CDR1 and CDR2 are MDHEN and SYDVKM. Germline trimming cut 6 bases from V and 2 bases from J; bases unmatched to any gene: 12. This CDR3 has 16 amino acids. This sample was included in a study of OX40 agonist ivuxolimab in advanced cancers. The data were produced by immunoSEQ multiplex PCR, yet TCRdb's version contains in-frame clones alone and is incomplete. Seen here are about 36,000 clones, roughly 81% observed once, and the top ten hold about a fifth. The source material was CD4+ or CD8+ T cells sorted from blood, sampled in a trial of the OX40 agonist ivuxolimab. The chain links TRBV28 to TRBJ2-7; TRBD1 agrees at 8 bases. The receptor was isolated from an adult with an advanced solid tumor such as melanoma, head and neck, liver or kidney cancer. CDR3: CASRSRGTGVTYEQYF. For the CDR3, the DNA is TGTGCCAGCAGATCCAGAGGGACAGGAGTTACCTACGAGCAGTACTTC.